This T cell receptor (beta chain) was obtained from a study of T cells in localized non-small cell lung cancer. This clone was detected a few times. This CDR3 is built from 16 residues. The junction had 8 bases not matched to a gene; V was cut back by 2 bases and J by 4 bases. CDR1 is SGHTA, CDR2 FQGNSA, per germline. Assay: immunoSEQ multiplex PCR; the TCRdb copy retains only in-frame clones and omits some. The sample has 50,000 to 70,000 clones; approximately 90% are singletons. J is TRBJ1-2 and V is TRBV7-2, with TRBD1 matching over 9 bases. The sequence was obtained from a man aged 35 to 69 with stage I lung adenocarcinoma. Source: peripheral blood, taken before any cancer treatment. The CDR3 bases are TGTGCCAGCAGCTTAACACAGGGGGCACGAGCCTATGGCTACACCTTC. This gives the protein CASSLTQGARAYGYTF.